The 30 T cell receptor beta chains in this list originate from one sample, sequenced in a study of blood T cell repertoires in COVID-19. Assay used: immunoSEQ multiplex PCR; TCRdb lists only in-frame clones, some missing. The sample lists some 50,000 clones; over 90% were seen once. What was sequenced was peripheral blood. The receptors stem from a man in his 60s with COVID-19, enrolled during active disease.

The chain links TRBV6-6 to TRBJ1-3, with D maybe TRBD1 (5 bases). Trimming cost V 5 bases and J 0 bases, with 11 bases left between them. The CDR3 has 15 amino acids. Germline CDR1 is MNHNY and CDR2 is SVGAGI (reference sequence). The CDR3 here is CASSRPDTSGNTIYF. The CDR3 DNA sequence: TGTGCCAGCAGTCGACCGGACACCTCTGGAAACACCATATATTTT.

The chain is built from TRBV7-9 and TRBJ1-3; the match to TRBD1 covers 8 bases. The CDR3 extends over 19 amino acids. The V gene end was trimmed by 5 bases and the J gene end by 0 bases; junction bases not matched to a gene: 15. Germline values: CDR1 SEHNR, CDR2 FQNEAQ (reference sequence). CDR3 in DNA: TGTGCCAGCAGCCTAGACCCCGGACAGGGAACCGTCTCTGGAAACACCATATATTTT. Translated: CASSLDPGQGTVSGNTIYF.

In the case of this clone: Germline is not matched at one junction end, which may reflect a read error. The chain is built from TRBV2 and TRBJ1-3; D is unclear. Germline CDR1 reads SNHLY; CDR2 reads FYNNEI. This CDR3 region has 15 residues. The CDR3: CASREDGPAGNTIYF. The CDR3 coding sequence is TGTGCCAGCAGGGAAGATGGCCCTGCTGGAAACACCATATATTTT.

The chain carries TRBV4-3 and TRBJ2-2; D is unresolved. The CDR3 loop spans 15 amino acids. Germline CDR1 LGHNA, CDR2 YSLEER. The germline V and J ends were trimmed by 1 base and 2 bases, with 8 bases remaining between them. The CDR3 coding sequence is TGCGCCAGCAGCCAAGTCTCAGGCAACACCGGGGAGCTGTTTTTT. Translation: CASSQVSGNTGELFF.

J is TRBJ1-2 and V is TRBV28; TRBD1 aligns across 8 bases. V trimming: 5 bases; J trimming: 4 bases; junction bases outside the gene matches: 6. Germline V gene sequence: CDR1 MDHEN, CDR2 SYDVKM. There are 14 residues in the CDR3. For the CDR3, the DNA is TGTGCCAGCAGTCCGGACAGGGCTTCCTATGGCTACACCTTC. Amino acids: CASSPDRASYGYTF.

V gene TRBV10-3 combines with J gene TRBJ2-2; 7 positions agree with TRBD1. The V and J ends lost 2 bases and 4 bases, in that order; junction bases with no gene match: 4. There are 15 residues in the CDR3. Germline V gene data show CDR1 as ENHRY and CDR2 as SYGVKD. In DNA form, the CDR3 reads TGTGCCATCAGTGAGGACAGGGTGGCCACCGGGGAGCTGTTTTTT. Its translation is CAISEDRVATGELFF.

This chain joins TRBV19 and TRBJ2-7, with 7 bases lining up with TRBD1. J gave up 2 bases and V 2 bases, and 3 bases lay outside the gene matches. Germline V gene sequence: CDR1 LNHDA, CDR2 SQIVND (reference sequence). This CDR3 is built from 14 residues. The CDR3 region is CASSITGTAYEQYF. The CDR3 DNA is TGTGCCAGTAGTATAACCGGGACAGCCTACGAGCAGTACTTC.

This chain links TRBV7-6 with TRBJ1-4, with TRBD1 as a possible D gene (6 bases). V gave up 5 bases and J gave up 7 bases, with 20 bases separating them. Looked up from germline, CDR1 is SGHVS and CDR2 is FNYEAQ. This CDR3 spans 16 amino acids. The chain's CDR3 is CASSPRQAARGEKLFF. The CDR3 DNA reads TGTGCCAGCAGCCCAAGACAGGCCGCTAGGGGTGAAAAACTGTTTTTT. The full variable domain, its missing parts supplied by reference TRBV7-6 and TRBJ1-4, is GAGVSQSPRYKVTKRGQDVALRCDPISGHVSLYWYRQALGQGPEFLTYFNYEAQQDKSGLPNDRFSAERPEGSISTLTIQRTEQRDSAMYRCASSPRQAARGEKLFFGSGTQLSVL.

The V call is TRBV28, the J call TRBJ2-7; 8 bases agree with TRBD1. Per germline, CDR1 MDHEN and CDR2 SYDVKM. Unmatched junction bases numbered 14, after V lost 2 bases and J lost 2 bases. This CDR3 is 18 amino acids long. In DNA, the CDR3 is TGTGCCAGCAGTTTAGATCTGTCTAGGACAGGGCCTACCTACGAGCAGTACTTC. The encoded protein is CASSLDLSRTGPTYEQYF.

The genes are TRBV3-1 (or the pseudogene TRBV3-2) and TRBJ1-2, with 10 bases that match TRBD1. V lost 0 bases and J lost 5; bases outside the gene matches: 12. This CDR3 spans 18 amino acids. Germline CDR1 reads LGHDT; CDR2 reads YNNKEL (reference sequence). CDR3 in DNA: TGTGCCAGCAGCCAAGATGGGCGATCGGACAGGGGGGGATATGGCTACACCTTC. This gives the protein CASSQDGRSDRGGYGYTF.

The chain combines TRBV25-1 with TRBJ1-6, with 10 bases identical to TRBD1. V lost 6 bases and J lost 3; bases outside the gene matches: 5. CDR3 size: 16 residues. CDR1 is MGHDK and CDR2 is SYGVNS in the germline V gene. CDR3 sequence (DNA): TGTGCCAGCAGATGGACAGGGGGTCTCTATAATTCACCCCTCCACTTT. Protein sequence: CASRWTGGLYNSPLHF. Full variable domain (outside the CDR3, taken from reference TRBV25-1 and TRBJ1-6): EADIYQTPRYLVIGTGKKITLECSQTMGHDKMYWYQQDPGMELHLIHYSYGVNSTEKGDLSSESTVSRIRTEHFPLTLESARPSHTSQYLCASRWTGGLYNSPLHFGNGTRLTVT.

This chain connects TRBV6-4 to TRBJ1-1; no firm D call. CDR3 length equals 13 residues. V gave up 6 bases and J gave up 1 base, with 9 bases separating them. Germline CDR1 and CDR2: MRHNA and SNTAGT. The chain's CDR3 is CASSETGNTEAFF. In nucleotides, the CDR3 is TGTGCCAGCAGCGAGACTGGGAACACTGAAGCTTTCTTT.

This clone was seen a few times. This chain joins TRBV6-5 and TRBJ2-1; 7 bases agree with TRBD1. Germline lookup yields CDR1 MNHEY and CDR2 SVGAGI. Unmatched junction bases numbered 5, after V lost 6 bases and J lost 6 bases. The CDR3 runs 13 residues. The DNA of the CDR3 is TGTGCCAGCAGAAGTCGACAGGGCAATGAGCAGTTCTTC. Amino acid sequence: CASRSRQGNEQFF.

The chain joins TRBV28 to TRBJ1-5; no reliable D call. The V gene lost 7 bases and the J gene lost 3 bases, with 10 bases spanning the gap. The length of the CDR3 is 13 residues. The germline V gene encodes CDR1 MDHEN and CDR2 SYDVKM. CDR3 in amino acids: CASTEQNNQPQHF. CDR3 sequence (DNA): TGTGCCAGCACAGAACAGAACAATCAGCCCCAGCATTTT.

The chain is built from TRBV9 and TRBJ2-3; TRBD2 agrees at 7 bases. The CDR3 has 16 residues. CDR1 and CDR2 from the germline V gene are SGDLS and YYNGEE. V shed 0 bases, J shed 6 bases, and the junction held 10 bases outside the gene matches. The DNA for the CDR3 is TGTGCCAGCAGCGTAGGTCCGGGGACTACCAGGGATACGCAGTATTTT. Translation: CASSVGPGTTRDTQYF.

In its sample, this clone was seen once. The J gene is TRBJ1-1, the V gene TRBV5-6; 8 bases align to TRBD1. Germline V gene data show CDR1 as SGHDT and CDR2 as YYEEEE. The junction had 9 bases not matched to a gene; V was cut back by 4 bases and J by 4 bases. The CDR3 contains 15 residues. The CDR3 loop is CASSLRNRGATEAFF. CDR3 in DNA: TGTGCCAGCAGCCTTCGAAACAGGGGGGCCACTGAAGCTTTCTTT. Drawing the rest from reference TRBV5-6 and TRBJ1-1, the complete variable domain is DAGVTQSPTHLIKTRGQQVTLRCSPKSGHDTVSWYQQALGQGPQFIFQYYEEEERQRGNFPDRFSGHQFPNYSSELNVNALLLGDSALYLCASSLRNRGATEAFFGQGTRLTVV.

This rearrangement joins TRBV20-1 to TRBJ2-5, with TRBD2 as a possible D gene (6 bases). The CDR3 has 11 residues. From germline, CDR1 is DFQATT and CDR2 SNEGSKA (reference sequence). With 5 bases removed from V and 3 bases from J, the gap between germline ends came to 7 bases. The CDR3 here is CSALAEETQYF. The DNA of the CDR3 is TGCAGTGCTTTAGCGGAAGAGACCCAGTACTTC.

CDR3 amino acids: CASSMDSRLSNQPQHF. CDR3 nucleotide sequence: TGTGCCAGTAGTATGGACAGTCGACTTAGCAATCAGCCCCAGCATTTT. The rearrangement uses TRBV19 and TRBJ1-5, with D perhaps matching TRBD1 (6 bases). Trimming removed 3 bases from V and 0 bases from J, with 12 bases in between. Germline values: CDR1 LNHDA, CDR2 SQIVND (reference sequence). The CDR3 has 16 amino acids.

The CDR3 sequence: CASSATPFDEQYF. CDR3 bases: TGTGCCAGCAGTGCGACTCCCTTCGACGAGCAGTACTTC. The chain combines TRBV25-1 with TRBJ2-7; unclear D gene. V lost 4 bases and J 5 bases, leaving 12 bases between the germline ends. The CDR3 runs 13 residues. Germline CDR1 is MGHDK and CDR2 is SYGVNS.

V usage is TRBV19 and J usage is TRBJ1-2; the match to TRBD1 covers 7 bases. The V and J ends lost 7 bases and 2 bases, in that order; junction bases with no gene match: 7. The CDR3 runs to 14 residues. Looked up from germline, CDR1 is LNHDA and CDR2 is SQIVND (reference sequence). CDR3 amino acids: CASTLRQGNYGYTF. As DNA, the CDR3 is TGTGCCAGTACCCTCAGACAGGGCAACTATGGCTACACCTTC.

The CDR3 DNA sequence: TGCAGCGTTGGGACAGATGGAAACACCATATATTTT. Encoded protein: CSVGTDGNTIYF. The chain combines TRBV29-1 with TRBJ1-3; D is possibly TRBD1 (6 bases). The V gene's germline CDR1 is SQVTM and CDR2 ANQGSEA. The CDR3 contains 12 residues. Between the trimmed V and J ends, which lost 4 bases and 3 bases, there was a span of 7 bases.

In this sample, this clone turned up once. The CDR3 region has the DNA TGTGCCTGGAGTGTGCGGGACTATTCCTCCTACGAGCAGTACTTC. This sequence encodes CAWSVRDYSSYEQYF. The chain couples TRBV30 to TRBJ2-7, with 7 bases that match TRBD2. From germline, CDR1 is GTSNPN and CDR2 SVGIG (reference sequence). The CDR3 length is 15 residues. V lost 0 bases and J lost 0; bases outside the gene matches: 5.

The chain employs TRBV20-1 and TRBJ1-5, with 7 bases identical to TRBD1. V was clipped by 3 bases and J by 3 bases; unmatched bases: 2. The CDR3 spans 13 residues. The germline CDR1 and CDR2 sequences are DFQATT and SNEGSKA (reference sequence). The DNA of the CDR3 is TGCAGTGCTAGTCAGGGGGTCAATCAGCCCCAGCATTTT. Amino acid sequence: CSASQGVNQPQHF.

This chain links TRBV9 with TRBJ2-1, with D possibly TRBD1 on 5 matching bases. The CDR3 covers 16 residues. V was shortened by 4 bases and J by 1 base, with 15 bases between the two germline ends. Germline lookup yields CDR1 SGDLS and CDR2 YYNGEE. CDR3 sequence: CASSPEGHQSYNEQFF. The DNA for the CDR3 is TGTGCCAGCAGCCCCGAAGGACATCAGTCCTACAATGAGCAGTTCTTC.

This sequence joins TRBV19 and TRBJ1-3; D uncertain. V lost 4 bases and J lost 4, with 8 bases in between. The germline gives CDR1 LNHDA, CDR2 SQIVND (reference sequence). CDR3 size: 13 residues. The CDR3 protein is CASSTGAGNTIYF. DNA for the CDR3: TGTGCCAGTAGTACGGGAGCCGGAAACACCATATATTTT. Using reference TRBV19 and TRBJ1-3 for the parts outside the CDR3, the full variable domain is DGGITQSPKYLFRKEGQNVTLSCEQNLNHDAMYWYRQDPGQGLRLIYYSQIVNDFQKGDIAEGYSVSREKKESFPLTVTSAQKNPTAFYLCASSTGAGNTIYFGEGSWLTVV.

This chain links TRBV19 with TRBJ1-2, with 8 bases lining up with TRBD1. Unmatched junction bases numbered 11, after V lost 7 bases and J lost 7 bases. This CDR3 has 14 residues. Per the germline V gene, CDR1 is LNHDA and CDR2 is SQIVND (reference sequence). CDR3 sequence reads: CASTRQGKLGGYTF. CDR3 DNA: TGTGCCAGTACCAGACAGGGGAAGCTGGGTGGCTACACCTTC. The full variable domain, in which reference TRBV19 and TRBJ1-2 provide the parts outside the CDR3, is DGGITQSPKYLFRKEGQNVTLSCEQNLNHDAMYWYRQDPGQGLRLIYYSQIVNDFQKGDIAEGYSVSREKKESFPLTVTSAQKNPTAFYLCASTRQGKLGGYTFGSGTRLTVV.

V gene TRBV7-2 combines with J gene TRBJ1-5; D is unclear. Germline V CDR1 and CDR2: SGHTA, FQGNSA. The V gene lost 1 base and the J gene lost 4 bases, with 5 bases spanning the gap. This CDR3 is built from 13 residues. CDR3 nucleotide sequence: TGTGCCAGCAGCTTAGGTATTAATCAGCCCCAGCATTTT. Translation: CASSLGINQPQHF.

The chain links TRBV2 to TRBJ2-3; 7 bases map to TRBD2. The length of the CDR3 is 15 residues. Trimming removed 7 bases from V and 1 base from J; junction bases left unmatched: 8. Germline V gene data show CDR1 as SNHLY and CDR2 as FYNNEI. The CDR3 here is CASNPGGLGTDTQYF. The DNA for the CDR3 is TGTGCCAGCAACCCCGGGGGGTTGGGCACAGATACGCAGTATTTT.

The CDR3 DNA sequence: TGTGCCAGCACCTTTCGACAGGGGAATACCTACGAGCAGTACTTC. Protein sequence: CASTFRQGNTYEQYF. V is TRBV27 and J is TRBJ2-7; 8 bases are a match to TRBD1. The CDR3 totals 15 residues. The V gene's germline CDR1 is MNHEY and CDR2 SMNVEV (reference sequence). J was trimmed by 2 bases and V by 7 bases; bases with no gene match: 10.

The chain combines TRBV19 with TRBJ2-7; 9 bases line up with TRBD1. V was pared by 6 bases and J by 8 bases, with 11 bases of the junction left unmatched. Per germline, CDR1 LNHDA and CDR2 SQIVND (reference sequence). The CDR3 is 14 residues long. CDR3 coding DNA: TGTGCCAGTAGGAATCCGGGACAGGGTCGTAAGCAGTACTTC. Encoded protein: CASRNPGQGRKQYF.